The present TCR beta chain was sequenced within a study of a mutant IDH1 vaccine in newly diagnosed glioma. For the study at large: Initiation of the vaccine course occurred 4-6 weeks after radiotherapy alone, or alongside temozolomide cycles.

As concerns this clone: Antigen unknown.

Specified time point: week 47, end of study. The study gave 300 ug of mutant IDH1 20-mer peptide per vaccine dose, with topical imiquimod. The assay was immunoSEQ multiplex PCR, and TCRdb's table has in-frame clones only and misses some. There are approximately 30,000 clones in the sample; 75% to 95% occur only once, and 5% to 6% lies in the top ten. This CDR3 contains 16 residues. Germline-derived CDR1 and CDR2 are SEHNR and FQNEAQ (reference sequence). The V and J ends lost 5 bases and 11 bases respectively, with 24 bases between them. The chain combines TRBV7-9 with TRBJ1-4, with D perhaps matching TRBD1 (5 bases). The sample was PBMCs, taken from a glioma patient whose treatment included an IDH1 peptide vaccine. This TCR was sampled from a woman aged 40 to 50 with glioma. Written as DNA, the CDR3 is TGTGCCAGCAGCCCCGGGGGTAGGCAGCTACGTGGGAAACTGTTTTTT. This codes for CASSPGGRQLRGKLFF.